The rows below give T cell receptor beta chains drawn from one sample of a study of blood T cell repertoires in COVID-19. The data were produced by immunoSEQ multiplex PCR, yet TCRdb's version contains in-frame clones alone and is incomplete. In the table there are just over 300,000 clones, nearly 90% of which are singletons. Material: PBMCs or T cells enriched from blood (not recorded which). These receptors all come from a woman under 30 with acute COVID-19. The CDR3 runs from the conserved cysteine through the conserved F or W. D genes are given only for firm matches. Not every row has a clone size; where given, it reads once, few, many or a size class.

J | D | V | size | DNA | CDR3
TRBJ2-2 | TRBD1 | TRBV2 | - | TGTGCCAGCAGTGGGACAGGGAACACCGGGGAGCTGTTTTTT | CASSGTGNTGELFF
TRBJ1-1 | - | TRBV28 | once | TGTGCCAGCCTGGGGGGTACCACTGAAGCTTTCTTT | CASLGGTTEAFF
TRBJ1-2 | TRBD1 | TRBV6-6 | - | TGTGCCAGCAAAAGGGGGACAGGGAGAAACCTGTATGGCTACACCTTC | CASKRGTGRNLYGYTF
TRBJ2-7 | TRBD2 | TRBV6-1 | - | TGTGCCAGCAGTGAAGCTACTAGCGGGAGCTACGAGCAGTACTTC | CASSEATSGSYEQYF
TRBJ1-1 | - | TRBV6-1 | - | TGTGCCAGCAGTGCTTTACCGAGAAACCAGAACACTGAAGCTTTCTTT | CASSALPRNQNTEAFF
TRBJ1-3 | - | TRBV3-1/TRBV3-2 | few | TGTGCCAGCAGCCAAATGACAGTACCTGGAAACACCATATATTTT | CASSQMTVPGNTIYF
TRBJ2-3 | TRBD2 | TRBV10-3 | - | TGTGCCATCGGCGGGGGAGATACGCAGTATTTT | CAIGGGDTQYF
TRBJ1-2 | - | TRBV28 | - | TGTGCCTCCCGAATAGAGGGTGACTATGGCTACACCTTC | CASRIEGDYGYTF
TRBJ1-1 | TRBD1 | TRBV19 | - | TGTGCCAGTAGTATTCGGCCACAGGGGTCTAACACTGAAGCTTTCTTT | CASSIRPQGSNTEAFF
TRBJ2-7 | TRBD2 | TRBV19 | medium-sized | TGTGCCAGTAGTGCCCGGGGGGGGCGGAGAGAGCAGTACTTC | CASSARGGRREQYF
TRBJ1-2 | - | TRBV5-1 | - | TGCGCCAGCAGCTTGGAAGGAGCAAACTATGGCTACACCTTC | CASSLEGANYGYTF
TRBJ2-7 | - | TRBV6-5 | - | TGTGCCAGCAGCCCGGGGACCTACGAGCAGTACTTC | CASSPGTYEQYF
TRBJ2-7 | TRBD1 | TRBV27 | - | TGTGCCAGCAGTTGGGCTGCCGGGACAGGATATTCCTACGAGCAGTACTTC | CASSWAAGTGYSYEQYF
TRBJ1-5 | TRBD1 | TRBV10-1 | once | TGCGCCAGCAGTGAGGACAGGGTTTTGGGTCAGCCCCAGCATTTT | CASSEDRVLGQPQHF
TRBJ1-5 | TRBD1 | TRBV19 | - | TGTGCCAGTAGTGTGACAGGGGCTACGGACGAGCCCCAGCATTTT | CASSVTGATDEPQHF
TRBJ1-1 | - | TRBV28 | once | TGTGCCAGCAGTCCCCCGGGGTCCCCCCACGCTGAAGCTTTCTTT | CASSPPGSPHAEAFF
TRBJ2-7 | TRBD2 | TRBV3-1/TRBV3-2 | once | TGTGCCAGCAGCCAAACCGGGACTAGCCCCATCGAGCAGTACTTC | CASSQTGTSPIEQYF
TRBJ1-1 | - | TRBV7-3 | - | TGTGCCAGCAGCTTAAACGGGGGAGGCACTGAAGCTTTCTTT | CASSLNGGGTEAFF
TRBJ2-1 | TRBD2 | TRBV19 | - | TGTGCCAGTAGTTGGGGACTAGCGGCTTCAAATGAGCAGTTCTTC | CASSWGLAASNEQFF
TRBJ1-2 | TRBD1 | TRBV29-1 | - | TGCAGCGTTGTAGGAGGGACCGGACAGGTCCTAAACTATGGCTACACCTTC | CSVVGGTGQVLNYGYTF
TRBJ2-2 | - | TRBV7-9 | - | TGTGCCAGCAGCTTAGCCCGGACAGACGTCGGCGGGGAGCTGTTTTTT | CASSLARTDVGGELFF
TRBJ1-4 | - | TRBV6-5 | - | TGTGCCAGCAGTTACGGCGGGAGTAGTGAAAAACTGTTTTTT | CASSYGGSSEKLFF
TRBJ1-1 | TRBD1 | TRBV5-1 | - | TGCGCCAGCAGCCACCGGGACAGAGAGAACACTGAAGCTTTCTTT | CASSHRDRENTEAFF
TRBJ1-1 | TRBD1 | TRBV6-5 | few | TGTGCCAGCAGTCAACAGGGGGCGGCTTTCTTT | CASSQQGAAFF
TRBJ2-1 | TRBD2 | TRBV7-6 | - | TGTGCCAGCAGCTTAGAAGCACTAGCGGGAGAGGAAAAATTCTTC | CASSLEALAGEEKFF
TRBJ2-3 | - | TRBV5-1 | - | TGCGCCAGCAGCTTGGATAGGACTACCACAGATACGCAGTATTTT | CASSLDRTTTDTQYF
TRBJ2-5 | - | TRBV4-1 | - | TGCGCCAGCAGCCAAGAACTGGGACTAGAGACCCAGTACTTC | CASSQELGLETQYF
TRBJ2-1 | - | TRBV24-1 | once | TGTGCCACCAGTGATATACCAAAGGGGGAGGGGTCCGGAAAGGAGCAGTTCTTC | CATSDIPKGEGSGKEQFF
TRBJ2-7 | - | TRBV6-5 | - | TGTGCCAGCAGTCGAGGATACGAGCAGTACTTC | CASSRGYEQYF
TRBJ2-2 | TRBD2 | TRBV4-1 | - | TGCGCCAGCAGCCATCTCGGACTAGCGGGAGGCTCTCTGGACACCGGGGAGCTGTTTTTT | CASSHLGLAGGSLDTGELFF
TRBJ2-7 | - | TRBV3-1/TRBV3-2 | - | TGTGCCAGCAGCCGTAGAGGTTCCTACGAGCAGTACTTC | CASSRRGSYEQYF
TRBJ2-1 | TRBD1 | TRBV4-1 | few | TGCGCCAGCAGCCAAGATTCGACAGGGCCCTTTTCCTACAATGAGCAGTTCTTC | CASSQDSTGPFSYNEQFF